The rows below give T cell receptor beta chains drawn from one sample of a study of shared clonotypes between healthy human individuals. Sequencing was performed with immunoSEQ multiplex PCR; in TCRdb, only in-frame clones are kept and a portion is missing. The sample includes roughly 500,000 clones, 90% to 96% of them seen just once. Sequences were obtained from naive CD4+ T cells sorted from blood. All receptors derive from a woman aged 25 to 39 in good health. The CDR3 runs from the conserved cysteine through the conserved F or W. D genes are given only for firm matches.

J,D,V,CDR3,DNA
TRBJ1-1,-,TRBV5-1,CASSLDDGNTEAFF,TGCGCCAGCAGCTTGGACGACGGAAACACTGAAGCTTTCTTT
TRBJ1-4,TRBD1,TRBV28,CASSIPGQGTNEKLFF,TGTGCCAGCAGTATCCCGGGACAGGGCACTAATGAAAAACTGTTTTTT
TRBJ1-1,-,TRBV28,CASSSPGGRTEAFF,TGTGCCAGCAGTTCGCCTGGGGGACGGACTGAAGCTTTCTTT
TRBJ1-3,-,TRBV2,CASSRVGTGNTIYF,TGTGCCAGCAGTCGGGTAGGGACTGGAAACACCATATATTTT
TRBJ2-5,TRBD2,TRBV11-3,CASSLGGSGETQYF,TGTGCCAGCAGCTTAGGCGGGAGCGGGGAGACCCAGTACTTC
TRBJ2-7,-,TRBV4-1,CASSQGIIRVSFNEQYF,TGCGCCAGCAGCCAGGGAATTATCAGGGTATCATTTAACGAGCAGTACTTC
TRBJ2-5,TRBD2,TRBV7-6,CASSPRTSPETQYF,TGTGCCAGCAGCCCCCGGACTAGCCCCGAGACCCAGTACTTC
TRBJ2-7,-,TRBV11-2,CASSLIRRPYEQYF,TGTGCCAGCAGCTTGATCCGGAGGCCCTACGAGCAGTACTTC
TRBJ1-2,-,TRBV2,CASSEGGGYTF,TGTGCCAGCAGTGAGGGTGGTGGCTACACCTTC
TRBJ2-2,-,TRBV6-5,CASKSSTGELFF,TGTGCCAGCAAGAGCTCCACCGGGGAGCTGTTTTTT
TRBJ2-1,TRBD2,TRBV27,CASTPRALAGGGEQFF,TGTGCCAGCACTCCCCGGGCCCTAGCGGGAGGGGGGGAGCAGTTCTTC
TRBJ2-5,-,TRBV6-1,CASSGPGTAKETQYF,TGTGCCAGCAGCGGCCCCGGGACTGCAAAAGAGACCCAGTACTTC
TRBJ2-7,TRBD1,TRBV10-3,CAISEDRGPDEQYF,TGTGCCATCAGTGAGGACAGGGGGCCCGACGAGCAGTACTTC
TRBJ1-1,-,TRBV2,CASSEDSFNTEAFF,TGTGCCAGCAGTGAGGACAGTTTCAACACTGAAGCTTTCTTT
TRBJ2-7,TRBD2,TRBV5-6,CASSQVGRGHNSYEQYF,TGTGCCAGCAGCCAAGTTGGGAGGGGTCATAACTCCTACGAGCAGTACTTC
TRBJ2-2,-,TRBV7-9,CASGRGRSGVKNTGELFF,TGTGCCAGCGGTCGGGGTCGGTCCGGAGTCAAGAACACCGGGGAGCTGTTTTTT
TRBJ1-2,-,TRBV11-2,CASSLMEMGGADGYTF,TGTGCCAGCAGCTTAATGGAAATGGGGGGCGCCGATGGCTACACCTTC
TRBJ2-7,TRBD2,TRBV7-2,CASSLEAGGIYEQYF,TGTGCCAGCAGCTTAGAAGCGGGAGGGATCTACGAGCAGTACTTC
TRBJ2-7,-,TRBV18,CASSPRLDRYEQYF,TGTGCCAGCTCACCACGGTTGGACAGATACGAGCAGTACTTC
TRBJ1-2,-,TRBV18,CASSQVPGTRDGYTF,TGTGCCAGCTCACAAGTCCCCGGGACAAGGGATGGCTACACCTTC
TRBJ1-5,TRBD1,TRBV4-1,CASSQGQGAMSNQPQHF,TGCGCCAGCAGCCAAGGACAGGGGGCGATGAGCAATCAGCCCCAGCATTTT
TRBJ2-7,TRBD2,TRBV29-1,CSDEASGARPYEQYF,TGCAGCGATGAGGCTAGCGGAGCCCGACCCTACGAGCAGTACTTC
TRBJ2-7,TRBD2,TRBV18,CASSPTGLAGGEQYF,TGTGCCAGCTCACCGACCGGACTAGCGGGAGGAGAGCAGTACTTC
TRBJ1-3,TRBD1,TRBV19,CAGRDRAGNTIYF,TGTGCCGGCCGGGACAGAGCAGGAAACACCATATATTTT
TRBJ1-1,TRBD1,TRBV7-3,CASSLYRGGDTEAFF,TGTGCCAGCAGCTTATACAGGGGAGGCGACACTGAAGCTTTCTTT
TRBJ2-7,TRBD2,TRBV6-1,CASSEWTSSYEQYF,TGTGCCAGCAGTGAATGGACTAGCAGCTACGAGCAGTACTTC